Sequencing of this T cell receptor beta chain was carried out in a study of T cell clonotyping in hematopoietic cell transplantation. General observations from the study: At the given depth, recipient repertoires were over 95% de novo clonotypes.

From germline, CDR1 is SGHTA and CDR2 FQGNSA. This CDR3 has 13 amino acids. V lost 1 base and J lost 6, with 7 bases in between. In this sample, this clone is medium-sized. Its antigen remains unknown. The data were produced by immunoSEQ multiplex PCR, yet TCRdb's version contains in-frame clones alone and is incomplete. Of around 12,000 clones in the sample, roughly 83% are singletons; the top ten hold approximately 5.4%. The source material was PBMCs, sampled 100 days after allogeneic stem cell transplant. This sequence joins TRBV7-2 and TRBJ1-5; tentatively, D is TRBD1 (5 bases). This sequence was found in a female patient in her thirties or forties who had an allogeneic stem cell transplant from a related donor, so T cells may come from the graft donor. Some clones in this sample may be carry-over from other donors' samples. The CDR3 coding sequence is TGTGCCAGCAGCTTAGGGGGGATTCAGCCCCAGCATTTT. Translated: CASSLGGIQPQHF.